This paragraph reports one T cell receptor (beta chain). Its antigen is currently unknown. These data are taken from a study of T cells in localized non-small cell lung cancer. Findings and caveats of the study: A median roughly 57 of the top 100 tumor clones appeared in adjacent lung. Maximal T cell clonality occurred in uninvolved adjacent lung, with tumor ranking below it. Among blood samples, higher T cell density accompanied longer overall survival.

Libraries were prepared by immunoSEQ multiplex PCR; TCRdb keeps only in-frame clonotypes and omits some of them. The data show about 46,000 clones, around 81% seen once. V was pared by 6 bases and J by 6 bases, with 21 bases between. The CDR3 sequence is 15 residues long. Germline lookup yields CDR1 WNHNN and CDR2 SYGVQD (reference sequence). The sample was peripheral blood mononuclear cells, taken before any cancer treatment. The J gene is TRBJ2-7, the V gene TRBV10-1, with a tentative D call TRBD2 (6 bases). The receptor was isolated from a man aged 35-69 years with stage III lung adenocarcinoma. DNA for the CDR3: TGCGCCAGCAGCGCGATCGGGGGTCTCGGTGGCGAGCAGTACTTC. Amino acid sequence: CASSAIGGLGGEQYF.